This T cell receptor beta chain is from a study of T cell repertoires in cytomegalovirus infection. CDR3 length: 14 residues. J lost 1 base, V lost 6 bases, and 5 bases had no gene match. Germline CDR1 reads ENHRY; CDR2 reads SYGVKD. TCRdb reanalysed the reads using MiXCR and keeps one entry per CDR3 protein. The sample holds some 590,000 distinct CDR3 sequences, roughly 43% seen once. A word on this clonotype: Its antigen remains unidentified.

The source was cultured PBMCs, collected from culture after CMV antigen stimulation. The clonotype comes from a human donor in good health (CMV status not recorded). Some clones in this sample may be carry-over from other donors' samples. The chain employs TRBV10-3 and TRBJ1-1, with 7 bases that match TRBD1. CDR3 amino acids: CAISGQVPNTEAFF. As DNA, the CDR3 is TGTGCCATCAGCGGACAGGTCCCGAACACTGAAGCTTTCTTT.